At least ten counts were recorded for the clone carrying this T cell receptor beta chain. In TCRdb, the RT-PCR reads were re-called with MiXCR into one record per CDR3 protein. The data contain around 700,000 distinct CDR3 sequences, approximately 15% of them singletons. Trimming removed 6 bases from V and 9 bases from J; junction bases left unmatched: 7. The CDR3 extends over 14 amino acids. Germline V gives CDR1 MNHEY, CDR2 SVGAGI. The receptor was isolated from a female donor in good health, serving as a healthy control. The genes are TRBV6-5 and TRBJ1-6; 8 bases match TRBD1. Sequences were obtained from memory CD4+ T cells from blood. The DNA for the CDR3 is TGTGCCAGCAGACGGACAGGGTTCGGTTCACCCCTCCACTTT. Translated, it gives CASRRTGFGSPLHF.